The 15 T cell receptor beta chains listed next were all sequenced from one sample in a study of shared clonotypes between healthy human individuals. Clones were sequenced by immunoSEQ multiplex PCR, and TCRdb holds only the in-frame ones, with some missing. The table shows a few million clones, with approximately 94% occurring only once. Sequenced input: naive CD4+ T cells sorted from blood. The subset is: CD45RA+ positively selected. These receptors originate from a man aged 18 to 30 in good health.

The chain employs TRBV7-8 and TRBJ2-1; possibly TRBD1 for D (7 bases). V lost 6 bases and J lost 1, with 31 bases in between. The CDR3 has 21 residues. From germline, CDR1 is SGHVS and CDR2 FQNEAQ. In DNA form, the CDR3 reads TGTGCCAGCAGTGCCCGAGGGGGCCTAGGAGTAACGGGGGTTTCCTACAATGAGCAGTTCTTC. Translation: CASSARGGLGVTGVSYNEQFF. Full variable domain (missing parts from reference TRBV7-8 and TRBJ2-1): GAGVSQSPRYKVAKRGQDVALRCDPISGHVSLFWYQQALGQGPEFLTYFQNEAQLDKSGLPSDRFFAERPEGSVSTLKIQRTQQEDSAVYLCASSARGGLGVTGVSYNEQFFGPGTRLTVL.

The chain recombines TRBV14 with TRBJ2-1; no clear D gene. The CDR3 spans 13 residues. The germline CDR1 and CDR2 sequences are SGHDN and FVKESK. V was shortened by 3 bases and J by 6 bases, with 9 bases between the two germline ends. CDR3 sequence (DNA): TGTGCCAGCAGCCACTGGGAAGGCAATGAGCAGTTCTTC. Its protein is CASSHWEGNEQFF.

This clone was seen a single time. This specimen includes other DNA sequences encoding the same CDR3. This chain links TRBV28 with TRBJ2-5, with 8 bases lining up with TRBD1. In germline, CDR1 is MDHEN, CDR2 SYDVKM. V lost 4 bases to trimming and J lost 1 base; unmatched junction nucleotides: 2. The length of the CDR3 is 14 residues. The CDR3, as DNA: TGTGCCAGCAGTTCCGGACAGGGCCAAGAGACCCAGTACTTC. Translating gives CASSSGQGQETQYF.

The rearrangement uses TRBV21-1 and TRBJ2-7; the listed D gene, TRBD1, was not tested against the DNA. TRBV21-1 is reported as a pseudogene. The CDR3 length is 14 residues. As DNA, the CDR3 is TGTGCCAGCAGCCCGGGACAGGGATGCTACGAGCAGTACTTC. Encoded protein: CASSPGQGCYEQYF.

Regarding this clone: Other DNA sequences from this sample encode an identical CDR3 as well. This rearrangement joins TRBV2 to TRBJ2-7, with TRBD1 matching 8 bases. Trimming at V came to 4 bases and at J to 4 bases, leaving 0 bases not matched to a gene. This CDR3 is 12 amino acids long. In germline, CDR1 is SNHLY, CDR2 FYNNEI. CDR3 loop: CASSGTGYEQYF. The CDR3 DNA is TGTGCCAGCAGTGGGACAGGGTACGAGCAGTACTTC.

This chain uses TRBV30 with TRBJ1-6; TRBD1 matches 7 bases. Germline CDR1 and CDR2: GTSNPN and SVGIG (reference sequence). The CDR3 consists of 12 residues. CDR3 nucleotides: TGTGCAGGGGGCGCGGGAAATTCACCCCTCCACTTT. Amino acid sequence: CAGGAGNSPLHF.

This rearrangement joins TRBV10-1 to TRBJ2-7; 10 nucleotides line up with TRBD2. J gave up 2 bases and V 3 bases, and 7 bases lay outside the gene matches. The V gene's germline CDR1 is WNHNN and CDR2 SYGVQD (reference sequence). The CDR3 runs to 16 residues. The CDR3 here is CASSDSGRPDTYEQYF. The CDR3 region has the DNA TGCGCCAGCAGTGATAGCGGGAGGCCCGATACCTACGAGCAGTACTTC.

This clone was recorded once. This chain joins TRBV23-1 and TRBJ2-7, with a possible D match to TRBD1 (6 bases). TRBV23-1 is an ORF for which the function is uncertain. CDR3 length: 14 residues. Trimming left V 0 bases short and J 5 bases short, with 11 bases between. In DNA form, the CDR3 reads TGCGCCAGCAGTCAATCCGGGACAAGGAACGAGCAGTACTTC. It specifies CASSQSGTRNEQYF.

The V gene is TRBV7-3, the J gene TRBJ1-1; D gene unclear. This CDR3 comprises 16 residues. V shed 3 bases and J shed 2 bases, with 16 bases lying between them. Germline V gene sequence: CDR1 SGHTA, CDR2 FQGTGA. The DNA for the CDR3 is TGTGCCAGCAGCTTGGGTCACCTCCGGGGAAACACTGAAGCTTTCTTT. Translated: CASSLGHLRGNTEAFF.

This clone is a singleton in its sample. This chain links TRBV2 with TRBJ1-5; TRBD1 agrees at 7 bases. J was trimmed by 3 bases and V by 3 bases; bases with no gene match: 5. This CDR3 comprises 15 residues. Germline loops: CDR1 SNHLY, CDR2 FYNNEI. CDR3 amino acids: CASSEGQSFNQPQHF. Here the CDR3 DNA reads TGTGCCAGCAGTGAGGGACAGTCATTCAATCAGCCCCAGCATTTT.

The chain is built from TRBV18 and TRBJ2-1; D ambiguous. Germline V CDR1 and CDR2: KGHSH, LQKENI. V gave up 2 bases and J gave up 1 base, with 9 bases separating them. This CDR3 has 15 residues. The CDR3 nucleotides read TGTGCCAGCTCACCATTAACTATTTCCTACAATGAGCAGTTCTTC. Amino acid sequence: CASSPLTISYNEQFF.

The chain recombines TRBV2 with TRBJ1-1, with D unclear. This CDR3 region has 14 residues. The ends were cut back, 7 bases at V and 0 bases at J, with 12 bases in the middle. The germline CDR1 and CDR2 sequences are SNHLY and FYNNEI. This CDR3 is CASNRVTMNTEAFF. The CDR3 nucleotides read TGTGCCAGCAACCGGGTTACAATGAACACTGAAGCTTTCTTT.

The gene calls are TRBV6-5 and TRBJ1-1; D gene uncertain. This CDR3 contains 13 residues. V was pared by 7 bases and J by 5 bases, with 14 bases between. Germline CDR1 is MNHEY and CDR2 is SVGAGI. CDR3 sequence reads: CASTRNMGTEAFF. The CDR3 DNA is TGTGCCAGCACCCGAAATATGGGGACTGAAGCTTTCTTT.

The rearrangement links TRBV11-3 to TRBJ2-1; 12 positions agree with TRBD2. CDR1 is SGHNT, CDR2 YENEEA, per germline. V lost 5 bases and J lost 7; bases outside the gene matches: 6. This CDR3 has 15 amino acids. The DNA of the CDR3 is TGTGCCAGCAGCCGACGACTAGCGGGAGTTAATGAGCAGTTCTTC. Translation: CASSRRLAGVNEQFF. The full variable domain, in which reference TRBV11-3 and TRBJ2-1 provide the parts outside the CDR3, is EAGVVQSPRYKIIEKKQPVAFWCNPISGHNTLYWYLQNLGQGPELLIRYENEEAVDDSQLPKDRFSAERLKGVDSTLKIQPAELGDSAVYLCASSRRLAGVNEQFFGPGTRLTVL.

This sequence joins TRBV6-1 and TRBJ1-3; no definite D call. The CDR3 sequence is 13 residues long. The V end lost 7 bases, the J end lost 0 bases, and 7 bases lay between the germline ends. Germline CDR1 reads MNHNS; CDR2 reads SASEGT. The CDR3 spells CASIHPSGNTIYF. CDR3 coding DNA: TGTGCCAGCATTCACCCCTCTGGAAACACCATATATTTT.